These 15 T cell receptor beta chains were all obtained from the same sample, sequenced in a study of Tregs in tolerant kidney transplant recipients. Repertoires were generated with immunoSEQ multiplex PCR, while TCRdb's copy carries only in-frame clones and drops some. The table shows roughly 69,000 clones, with about 89% occurring only once. This specimen consisted of CD4+ T cells from blood, obtained before the transplant. The receptors were gathered from a human donor who received a combined kidney and bone marrow transplant.

The DNA for the CDR3 is TGCGCCAGCAGCTTCGTTACAGGGATCAGCATGAACACTGAAGCTTTCTTT. It is translated as CASSFVTGISMNTEAFF. The V gene is TRBV5-1, the J gene TRBJ1-1; a weak D match, TRBD1 (6 bases). The V end was cut by 2 bases, the J end by 0 bases, with 17 bases between. Germline CDR1 is SGHRS and CDR2 is YFSETQ. This CDR3 has 17 amino acids.

DNA for the CDR3: TGTGCCAGCCACTCCCCAGGGGGCGCGGGCACTGAAGCTTTCTTT. Residues: CASHSPGGAGTEAFF. This chain uses TRBV25-1 with TRBJ1-1; 8 bases are shared with TRBD1. The CDR3 extends over 15 amino acids. Germline V gene lookup returns CDR1 MGHDK and CDR2 SYGVNS. V dropped 8 bases and J dropped 4; count of bases not matched to a gene: 12.

This clone appeared a single time. J is TRBJ1-3 and V is TRBV28; no firm D call. Between the trimmed V and J ends, which lost 3 bases and 4 bases, there was a span of 10 bases. CDR1 and CDR2 (germline): MDHEN, SYDVKM. The CDR3 has 14 residues. The CDR3 sequence: CASSLGRAGNTIYF. CDR3 in DNA: TGTGCCAGCAGTTTGGGGAGGGCAGGAAACACCATATATTTT.

V gene TRBV29-1 combines with J gene TRBJ1-4; possible D gene TRBD1, 5 bases. CDR3 length: 14 amino acids. Deletions cut 4 bases from V and 8 bases from J, with 17 bases between. Germline CDR1 reads SQVTM; CDR2 reads ANQGSEA. CDR3 sequence reads: CSVGAGRQVEKLFF. For the CDR3, the DNA is TGCAGCGTTGGGGCGGGACGACAAGTCGAAAAACTGTTTTTT.

The chain uses TRBV7-3 and TRBJ2-7; 9 bases map to TRBD2. The germline gives CDR1 SGHTA, CDR2 FQGTGA. V lost 0 bases to trimming and J lost 4 bases; unmatched junction nucleotides: 7. CDR3 length: 16 residues. CDR3 DNA sequence: TGTGCCAGCAGCTTAACCCGGCTAGCGGGAACTTACGAGCAGTACTTC. Its translation: CASSLTRLAGTYEQYF.

The J gene is TRBJ2-7, the V gene TRBV6-5; TRBD1 agrees at 10 bases. The V segment lost 4 bases and the J segment 3 bases; nucleotides outside the gene matches: 3. The CDR3 runs to 14 residues. CDR1 and CDR2 (germline): MNHEY, SVGAGI. The CDR3 here is CASSFRDRGYEQYF. The CDR3 nucleotides read TGTGCCAGCAGTTTCCGGGACAGGGGCTACGAGCAGTACTTC.

The V and J genes are TRBV9 and TRBJ2-5; 7 bases are shared with TRBD2. This CDR3 spans 15 amino acids. Per the germline V gene, CDR1 is SGDLS and CDR2 is YYNGEE. V shed 4 bases and J 6 bases; nucleotides not matched to a gene: 12. The CDR3 DNA follows: TGTGCCAGCAGCCCAAGTTGGCGGGAGTTGAAGACCCAGTACTTC. Amino acid sequence: CASSPSWRELKTQYF.

The chain recombines TRBV11-2 with TRBJ2-1; D possibly corresponds to TRBD1 (7 bases). The CDR3 loop spans 12 amino acids. Germline lookup yields CDR1 SGHAT and CDR2 FQNNGV. V was cut by 5 bases and J by 7 bases, with 9 bases left in between. This CDR3 is CASSQGGNEQFF. In DNA form, the CDR3 reads TGTGCCAGCAGCCAGGGGGGAAATGAGCAGTTCTTC. The full variable domain, completed using reference TRBV11-2 and TRBJ2-1, is EAGVAQSPRYKIIEKRQSVAFWCNPISGHATLYWYQQILGQGPKLLIQFQNNGVVDDSQLPKDRFSAERLKGVDSTLKIQPAKLEDSAVYLCASSQGGNEQFFGPGTRLTVL.

The chain employs TRBV7-7 and TRBJ1-2; 11 positions agree with TRBD1. CDR1 is SSHAT and CDR2 is FNYEAQ in the germline V gene (reference sequence). The V and J ends lost 0 bases and 6 bases, in that order; junction bases with no gene match: 3. This CDR3 has 15 amino acids. In DNA form, the CDR3 reads TGTGCCAGCAGCTTAGCGGACAGGGGGCAGGATGGCTACACCTTC. It is translated as CASSLADRGQDGYTF.

The chain links TRBV7-2 to TRBJ2-6, with 7 bases that match TRBD2. The V and J ends lost 2 bases and 4 bases, in that order; junction bases with no gene match: 8. The CDR3 has 17 residues. Germline CDR1 reads SGHTA; CDR2 reads FQGNSA. The CDR3 nucleotides are TGTGCCAGCAGCTTATTCGCGGGAGTGGCGGGGGCCAACGTCCTGACTTTC. Its translation is CASSLFAGVAGANVLTF.

The chain couples TRBV30 to TRBJ1-2, with 9 nucleotides matching TRBD1. The trim removed 4 bases at V and 7 bases at J, leaving 4 bases unmatched. The CDR3 has 12 amino acids. In germline, CDR1 is GTSNPN, CDR2 SVGIG (reference sequence). For the CDR3, the DNA is TGTGCCTGGAACCCGGGACAGGGTGGCTACACCTTC. Translation: CAWNPGQGGYTF.

The chain is built from TRBV4-1 and TRBJ2-2; D remains ambiguous. The CDR3 sequence is 16 residues long. The germline V and J ends were trimmed by 0 bases and 2 bases, with 10 bases remaining between them. CDR1 is MGHRA, CDR2 YSYEKL, per germline. In nucleotides, the CDR3 is TGCGCCAGCAGCCAAGACTTTAGTTTTAACACCGGGGAGCTGTTTTTT. It encodes CASSQDFSFNTGELFF.

The chain employs TRBV29-1 and TRBJ2-5, with 8 bases that match TRBD1. The V segment lost 2 bases and the J segment 5 bases; nucleotides outside the gene matches: 7. Germline CDR1 is SQVTM and CDR2 is ANQGSEA. The CDR3 is 14 residues long. CDR3 in DNA: TGCAGCGTTGAACCGCAGGGGGCGCGGGAGACCCAGTACTTC. Its translation is CSVEPQGARETQYF.

The chain is built from TRBV4-2 and TRBJ2-7; possible D gene TRBD2, 6 bases. The CDR3 loop spans 14 amino acids. Germline V gene lookup returns CDR1 LGHNA and CDR2 YNFKEQ. V shed 3 bases and J shed 1 base, with 10 bases lying between them. The CDR3 sequence: CASSQDGLSYEQYF. The CDR3 DNA follows: TGTGCCAGCAGCCAGGATGGACTATCCTACGAGCAGTACTTC.

The chain links TRBV7-2 to TRBJ1-5; TRBD1 matches at 9 bases. V shed 5 bases, J shed 1 base, and the junction held 3 bases outside the gene matches. Germline V gene lookup returns CDR1 SGHTA and CDR2 FQGNSA. The CDR3 covers 15 residues. The CDR3 protein is CASSRTGASNQPQHF. CDR3 sequence (DNA): TGTGCCAGCAGCCGGACAGGGGCAAGCAATCAGCCCCAGCATTTT. Full variable domain (rest looked up from reference TRBV7-2 and TRBJ1-5): GAGVSQSPSNKVTEKGKDVELRCDPISGHTALYWYRQSLGQGLEFLIYFQGNSAPDKSGLPSDRFSAERTGGSVSTLTIQRTQQEDSAVYLCASSRTGASNQPQHFGDGTRLSIL.